This entry lists 18 T cell receptor beta chains sequenced from one sample in a study of T cell clones after liver transplantation. Sequencing was performed with immunoSEQ multiplex PCR; in TCRdb, only in-frame clones are kept and a portion is missing. The sample lists fewer than 45,000 clones, about 82% occurring once. The specimen was CD4+ T cells from blood, collected 24 months after liver transplant. Receptor source: a human patient who received a liver transplant. Some of the T cells might come from the graft donor.

J is TRBJ2-7 and V is TRBV4-1; 10 bases fit TRBD2. The J segment lost 3 bases and the V segment lost 4 bases, leaving 9 bases of the junction unmatched. From germline, CDR1 is MGHRA and CDR2 YSYEKL. The CDR3 runs to 16 residues. For the CDR3, the DNA is TGCGCCAGCAGCCCTGGGTCAAGCGGGAGGGACTACGAGCAGTACTTC. Protein product: CASSPGSSGRDYEQYF.

This clone has a handful of counts. The chain is built from TRBV27 and TRBJ1-4; D not resolved. CDR3 size: 12 residues. The ends were cut back, 3 bases at V and 7 bases at J, with 6 bases in the middle. In germline, CDR1 is MNHEY, CDR2 SMNVEV (reference sequence). CDR3 region: CASSLIGEKLFF. The CDR3 DNA sequence: TGTGCCAGCAGTTTGATCGGTGAAAAACTGTTTTTT.

In its sample, this clone was seen once. The chain joins TRBV11-2 to TRBJ2-3; D gene ambiguous. V lost 5 bases and J 4 bases, leaving 10 bases between the germline ends. The CDR3 length is 13 residues. Germline loops: CDR1 SGHAT, CDR2 FQNNGV. CDR3 loop: CASSRIRADTQYF. The CDR3 DNA follows: TGTGCCAGCAGCCGAATAAGGGCAGATACGCAGTATTTT.

This chain connects TRBV21-1 to TRBJ1-2; the table's D call, TRBD1, has no DNA check behind it. TRBV21-1 has pseudogene status. The CDR3 is 13 residues long. The CDR3 DNA sequence: TGTGCCAGCGGCCCAGGTAGTAACTATGGCTACACCTTC. Its translation: CASGPGSNYGYTF.

The rearrangement links TRBV7-3 to TRBJ2-7; 9 nucleotides agree with TRBD1. V shed 5 bases and J 7 bases; nucleotides not matched to a gene: 12. The CDR3 has 15 residues. CDR1 is SGHTA, CDR2 FQGTGA, per germline. The CDR3 loop is CASSITGTGSGEQYF. The CDR3 DNA sequence: TGTGCCAGCAGCATTACCGGGACAGGGTCGGGAGAGCAGTACTTC. The whole variable domain, remainder taken from reference TRBV7-3 and TRBJ2-7, is GAGVSQTPSNKVTEKGKYVELRCDPISGHTALYWYRQSLGQGPEFLIYFQGTGAADDSGLPNDRFFAVRPEGSVSTLKIQRTERGDSAVYLCASSITGTGSGEQYFGPGTRLTVT.

CDR3 bases: TGTGCCAGCAGCCCCGACCGTGACAAGGCGCCCCAGCATTTT. Amino acid sequence: CASSPDRDKAPQHF. The chain is built from TRBV7-8 and TRBJ1-5; D remains unclear. The germline gives CDR1 SGHVS, CDR2 FQNEAQ. Deletions cut 5 bases from V and 9 bases from J, with 17 bases between. This CDR3 comprises 14 residues.

The rearrangement links TRBV9 to TRBJ1-2, with unresolved D. The V end lost 3 bases, the J end lost 8 bases, and 14 bases lay between the germline ends. CDR1 is SGDLS and CDR2 is YYNGEE in the germline V gene. The CDR3 is 13 residues long. Here the CDR3 DNA reads TGTGCCAGCAGCGGCCCCACCAGGAACGGCTACACCTTC. Translation gives CASSGPTRNGYTF.

This sequence joins TRBV16 and TRBJ1-6; D call uncertain. The CDR3 is 14 residues long. Germline loops: CDR1 KGHSY, CDR2 FQNENV. The V gene lost 4 bases and the J gene lost 11 bases, with 15 bases spanning the gap. This CDR3 reads CASSRQPRPTPLHF. The CDR3 region has the DNA TGTGCCAGCAGCCGCCAACCCAGGCCAACACCCCTCCACTTT.

The CDR3 sequence is CASSAGTGETQYF. CDR3 sequence (DNA): TGTGCCAGCAGCGCCGGGACAGGAGAGACCCAGTACTTC. V is TRBV7-3 and J is TRBJ2-5; TRBD1 aligns across 8 bases. Germline loops: CDR1 SGHTA, CDR2 FQGTGA. The CDR3 runs 13 residues. Trimming cost V 5 bases and J 4 bases; bases outside gene matches: 3. Combining the CDR3 with reference TRBV7-3 and TRBJ2-5 gives the whole variable domain GAGVSQTPSNKVTEKGKYVELRCDPISGHTALYWYRQSLGQGPEFLIYFQGTGAADDSGLPNDRFFAVRPEGSVSTLKIQRTERGDSAVYLCASSAGTGETQYFGPGTRLLVL.

The chain joins TRBV6-5 to TRBJ1-5, with D possibly TRBD1 on 6 matching bases. Deletions cut 6 bases from V and 6 bases from J, with 15 bases between. In germline, CDR1 is MNHEY, CDR2 SVGAGI. The CDR3 consists of 14 residues. In nucleotides, the CDR3 is TGTGCCAGCAGGCCTACAGGGAAGGTTCAGCCCCAGCATTTT. It encodes CASRPTGKVQPQHF.

This clone has a single count. The CDR3 nucleotides read TGTGCCAGCAGCGTCGGGACAGTTAATGAAAAACTGTTTTTT. It is translated as CASSVGTVNEKLFF. The rearrangement links TRBV5-4 to TRBJ1-4, with 7 bases matching TRBD1. Unmatched junction bases numbered 4, after V lost 4 bases and J lost 4 bases. This CDR3 is built from 14 residues. Germline V CDR1 and CDR2: SGHNT, YYREEE (reference sequence). Full variable domain (outside the CDR3, taken from reference TRBV5-4 and TRBJ1-4): ETGVTQSPTHLIKTRGQQVTLRCSSQSGHNTVSWYQQALGQGPQFIFQYYREEENGRGNFPPRFSGLQFPNYSSELNVNALELDDSALYLCASSVGTVNEKLFFGSGTQLSVL.

This clone was recorded only once. The V and J genes are TRBV5-6 and TRBJ2-7; D is perhaps TRBD1 or TRBD2 (5 bases each). Trimming took off 1 base at V and 3 bases at J, with 11 bases between the two ends. The CDR3 has 14 amino acids. From germline, CDR1 is SGHDT and CDR2 YYEEEE. The CDR3 DNA reads as TGTGCCAGCAGCTTGTTTGGGGACGTCTACGAGCAGTACTTC. Translated: CASSLFGDVYEQYF.

This rearrangement joins TRBV6-1 to TRBJ2-7, with D possibly being TRBD1 (6 bases). The CDR3 totals 13 residues. Trimming took 7 bases from V and 1 from J, leaving 11 bases between them. Germline lookup yields CDR1 MNHNS and CDR2 SASEGT. In nucleotides, the CDR3 is TGTGCCAGCACGTCAGGGGAATCCTACGAGCAGTACTTC. It is translated as CASTSGESYEQYF.

The chain is built from TRBV27 and TRBJ2-1; 8 bases fit TRBD2. The CDR3 is made up of 15 amino acids. Germline V gene lookup returns CDR1 MNHEY and CDR2 SMNVEV (reference sequence). With 2 bases clipped from V and 4 bases from J, the junction kept 4 bases outside the gene matches. CDR3 sequence (DNA): TGTGCCAGCAGTTTAGGCGGGAGGTTTTACAATGAGCAGTTCTTC. Its protein product is CASSLGGRFYNEQFF.

The chain links TRBV25-1 to TRBJ1-2; TRBD1 agrees at 9 bases. Unmatched junction bases numbered 7, after V lost 6 bases and J lost 8 bases. This CDR3 region has 13 residues. Germline V gene data show CDR1 as MGHDK and CDR2 as SYGVNS. The CDR3 DNA follows: TGTGCCAGCAGGCCGGGACAGGGAAGGGGCTACACCTTC. It yields the protein CASRPGQGRGYTF.

This clone has only a few counts. The chain uses TRBV28 and TRBJ2-7; TRBD1 aligns across 9 bases. The CDR3 is 14 amino acids. With 6 bases clipped from V and 7 bases from J, the junction kept 10 bases outside the gene matches. Germline V lookup: CDR1 MDHEN, CDR2 SYDVKM. The CDR3 protein is CASRTGTGSKEQYF. For the CDR3, the DNA is TGTGCCAGCAGAACCGGGACAGGGTCTAAAGAGCAGTACTTC.

This CDR3 is CASSPGRVGYDEKLFF. The CDR3 region has the DNA TGCGCCAGCAGCCCGGGTCGGGTCGGTTACGATGAAAAACTGTTTTTT. This chain uses TRBV5-1 with TRBJ1-4; D gene uncertain. With 4 bases removed from V and 6 bases from J, the gap between germline ends came to 19 bases. The CDR3 sequence is 16 residues long. CDR1 and CDR2 from the germline V gene are SGHRS and YFSETQ. The entire variable domain, with the rest obtained from reference TRBV5-1 and TRBJ1-4, is as follows: KAGVTQTPRYLIKTRGQQVTLSCSPISGHRSVSWYQQTPGQGLQFLFEYFSETQRNKGNFPGRFSGRQFSNSRSEMNVSTLELGDSALYLCASSPGRVGYDEKLFFGSGTQLSVL.

The chain joins TRBV7-6 to TRBJ1-2; maybe TRBD1 (5 bases). V lost 6 bases to trimming and J lost 4 bases, with 21 bases between them. Germline V gives CDR1 SGHVS, CDR2 FNYEAQ. The CDR3 spans 16 residues. CDR3 residues: CASSSSGTATFYGYTF. The CDR3 DNA is TGTGCCAGCAGTTCCTCCGGGACTGCGACTTTCTATGGCTACACCTTC.